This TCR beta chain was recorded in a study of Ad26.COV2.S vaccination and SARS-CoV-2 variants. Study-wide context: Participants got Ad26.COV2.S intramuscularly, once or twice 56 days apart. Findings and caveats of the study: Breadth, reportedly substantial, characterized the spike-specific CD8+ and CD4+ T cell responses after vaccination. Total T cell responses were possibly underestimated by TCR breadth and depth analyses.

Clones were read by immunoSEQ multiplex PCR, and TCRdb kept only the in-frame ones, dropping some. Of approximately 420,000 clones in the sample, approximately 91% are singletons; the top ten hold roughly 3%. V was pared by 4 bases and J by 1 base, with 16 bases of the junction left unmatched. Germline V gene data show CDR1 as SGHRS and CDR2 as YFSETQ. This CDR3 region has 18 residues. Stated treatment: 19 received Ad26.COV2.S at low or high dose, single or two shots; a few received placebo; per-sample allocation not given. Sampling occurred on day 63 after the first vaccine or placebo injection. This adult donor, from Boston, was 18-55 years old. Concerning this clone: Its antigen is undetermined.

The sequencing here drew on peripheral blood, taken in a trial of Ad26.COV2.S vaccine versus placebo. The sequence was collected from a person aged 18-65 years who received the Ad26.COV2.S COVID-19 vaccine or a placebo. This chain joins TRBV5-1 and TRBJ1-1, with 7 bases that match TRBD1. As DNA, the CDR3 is TGCGCCAGCAGCATCGGACAGACAGGGATCACTGCGAACACTGAAGCTTTCTTT. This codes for CASSIGQTGITANTEAFF.